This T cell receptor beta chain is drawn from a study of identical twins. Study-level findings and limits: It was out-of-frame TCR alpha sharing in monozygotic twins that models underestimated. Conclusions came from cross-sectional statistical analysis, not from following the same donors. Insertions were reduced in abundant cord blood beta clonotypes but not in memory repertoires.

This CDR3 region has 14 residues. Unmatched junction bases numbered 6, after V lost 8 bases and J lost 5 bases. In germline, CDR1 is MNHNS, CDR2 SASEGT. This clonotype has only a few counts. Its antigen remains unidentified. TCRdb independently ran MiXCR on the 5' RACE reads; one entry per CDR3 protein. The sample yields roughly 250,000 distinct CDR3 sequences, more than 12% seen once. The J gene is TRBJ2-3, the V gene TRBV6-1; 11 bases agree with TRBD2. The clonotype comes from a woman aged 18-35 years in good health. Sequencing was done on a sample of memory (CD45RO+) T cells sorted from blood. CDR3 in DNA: TGTGCCAGCTGCAAACTAGCGGGAGAAGATACGCAGTATTTT. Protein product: CASCKLAGEDTQYF.